This TCR beta chain is from a study of cytomegalovirus exposure and HLA in healthy donors. The PCR was carried out with 60 Vbeta primers and 13 Jbeta primers. Some clones are missing from TCRdb's copy, which holds only in-frame ones; the method was immunoSEQ multiplex PCR. Of about 100,000 clones listed, about 81% are singletons. Healthy bone marrow donors made up the donor group. Sample: PBMCs. The receptor was derived from a man aged 50 to 60 in good health and CMV-seronegative.

The CDR3 loop is CASSLARDRSTDTQYF. The DNA of the CDR3 is TGTGCCAGCAGCTTGGCGCGGGACAGGAGCACAGATACGCAGTATTTT. This sequence joins TRBV5-6 and TRBJ2-3; 8 bases are a match to TRBD1. The V gene's germline CDR1 is SGHDT and CDR2 YYEEEE. The CDR3 runs 16 residues. Trimming cost V 0 bases and J 0 bases; bases outside gene matches: 3.